This T cell receptor beta chain was found in a study of blood T cell repertoires in COVID-19. Study context: Researchers got acute and convalescent COVID-19 samples from the United States, Italy and Spain. Sources were T cells, B-cell-depleted T cells, or PBMCs; the material itself was cDNA or gDNA.

Clones were sequenced by immunoSEQ multiplex PCR, and TCRdb holds only the in-frame ones, with some missing. Of roughly 200,000 clones listed, around 86% are singletons. Seattle patients were enrolled during active infection and followed longitudinally. CDR1 is KGHDR and CDR2 is SFDVKD in the germline V gene. The CDR3 length is 13 residues. V shed 8 bases and J 0 bases; nucleotides not matched to a gene: 2. The chain combines TRBV24-1 with TRBJ1-1, with 7 nucleotides matching TRBD1. The sequencing input was peripheral blood. The clonotype originates from a woman between 45 and 65 years old with COVID-19, enrolled during active disease. Here the CDR3 DNA reads TGTGCCACCACAGGGGGGATGAACACTGAAGCTTTCTTT. Amino acids: CATTGGMNTEAFF.